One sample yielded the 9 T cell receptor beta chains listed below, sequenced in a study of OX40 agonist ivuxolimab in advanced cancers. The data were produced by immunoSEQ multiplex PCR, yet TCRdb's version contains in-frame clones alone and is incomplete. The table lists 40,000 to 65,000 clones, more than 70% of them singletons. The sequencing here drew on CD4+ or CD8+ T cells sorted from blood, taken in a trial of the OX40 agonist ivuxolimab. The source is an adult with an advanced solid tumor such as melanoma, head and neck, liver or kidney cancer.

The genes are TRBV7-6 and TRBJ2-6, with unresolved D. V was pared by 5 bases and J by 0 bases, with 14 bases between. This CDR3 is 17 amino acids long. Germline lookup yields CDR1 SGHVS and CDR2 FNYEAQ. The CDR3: CASSLVGGSSGANVLTF. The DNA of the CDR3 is TGTGCCAGCAGCCTAGTTGGCGGCAGCTCTGGGGCCAACGTCCTGACTTTC.

CDR3 amino acids: CASSVGLGDNEQFF. The CDR3 DNA reads TGTGCCAGCAGCGTAGGTCTAGGGGACAATGAGCAGTTCTTC. The chain is built from TRBV9 and TRBJ2-1, with D perhaps matching TRBD1 (5 bases). The CDR3 runs 14 residues. The germline V and J ends were trimmed by 0 bases and 5 bases, with 9 bases remaining between them. The germline V gene encodes CDR1 SGDLS and CDR2 YYNGEE.

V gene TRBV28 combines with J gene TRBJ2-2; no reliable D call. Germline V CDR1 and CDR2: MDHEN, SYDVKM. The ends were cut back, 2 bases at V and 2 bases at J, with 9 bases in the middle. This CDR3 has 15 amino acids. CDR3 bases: TGTGCCAGCAGTTTAGTGGGCTTAAACACCGGGGAGCTGTTTTTT. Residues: CASSLVGLNTGELFF.

This CDR3 reads CSAGQGGLTGAQYF. The DNA for the CDR3 is TGCAGCGCTGGCCAGGGAGGGCTAACAGGCGCGCAGTATTTT. The V and J genes are TRBV29-1 and TRBJ2-3; 7 bases match TRBD2. Germline CDR1 is SQVTM and CDR2 is ANQGSEA. V shed 7 bases, J shed 10 bases, and the junction held 17 bases outside the gene matches. This CDR3 is built from 14 residues.

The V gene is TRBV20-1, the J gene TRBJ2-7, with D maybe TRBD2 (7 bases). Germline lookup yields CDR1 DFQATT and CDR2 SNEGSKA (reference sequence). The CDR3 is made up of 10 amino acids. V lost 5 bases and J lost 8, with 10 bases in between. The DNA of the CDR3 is TGCAGTGCTGGGGGGGGGCAGCAGTACTTC. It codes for CSAGGGQQYF.

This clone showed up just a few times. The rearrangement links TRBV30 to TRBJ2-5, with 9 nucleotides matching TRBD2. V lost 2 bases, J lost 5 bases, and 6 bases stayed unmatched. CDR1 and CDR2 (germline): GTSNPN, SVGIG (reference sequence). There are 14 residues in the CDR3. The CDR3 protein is CAWSLAGVGETQYF. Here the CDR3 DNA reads TGTGCCTGGAGTTTAGCGGGAGTCGGTGAGACCCAGTACTTC.

CDR3 amino acids: CASSRWEQETQYF. As DNA, the CDR3 is TGTGCCAGCTCACGGTGGGAGCAAGAGACCCAGTACTTC. V and J are TRBV18 and TRBJ2-5; D might be TRBD2 (5 bases). The germline CDR1 and CDR2 sequences are KGHSH and LQKENI. The CDR3 is 13 amino acids. Trimming stripped 4 bases from V and 2 bases from J, with 8 bases between.

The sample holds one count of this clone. CDR3 residues: CASSPGWTSGYTGELFF. The CDR3 DNA sequence: TGTGCCAGCAGCCCAGGGTGGACTAGCGGATACACCGGGGAGCTGTTTTTT. The chain links TRBV11-3 to TRBJ2-2, with 10 bases matching TRBD2. CDR3 length equals 17 residues. Germline V gene sequence: CDR1 SGHNT, CDR2 YENEEA. Trimming at V came to 5 bases and at J to 3 bases, leaving 9 bases not matched to a gene.

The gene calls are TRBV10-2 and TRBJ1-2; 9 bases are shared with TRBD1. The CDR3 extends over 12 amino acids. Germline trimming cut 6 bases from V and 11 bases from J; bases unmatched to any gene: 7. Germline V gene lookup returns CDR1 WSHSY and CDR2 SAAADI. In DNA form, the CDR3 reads TGCGCCAGCAGCCCGGGACAGGGTACATACACCTTC. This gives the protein CASSPGQGTYTF.